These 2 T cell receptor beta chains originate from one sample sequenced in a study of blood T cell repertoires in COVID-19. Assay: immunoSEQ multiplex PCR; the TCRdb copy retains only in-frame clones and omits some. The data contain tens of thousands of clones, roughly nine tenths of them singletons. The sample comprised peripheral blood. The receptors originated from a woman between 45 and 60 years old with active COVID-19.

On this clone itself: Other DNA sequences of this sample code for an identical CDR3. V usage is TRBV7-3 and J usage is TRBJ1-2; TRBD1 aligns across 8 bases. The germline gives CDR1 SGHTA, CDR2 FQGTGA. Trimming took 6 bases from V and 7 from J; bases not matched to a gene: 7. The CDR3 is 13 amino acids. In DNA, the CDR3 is TGTGCCAGCAGTTCCGGGACAGGTGGTGGCTACACCTTC. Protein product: CASSSGTGGGYTF.

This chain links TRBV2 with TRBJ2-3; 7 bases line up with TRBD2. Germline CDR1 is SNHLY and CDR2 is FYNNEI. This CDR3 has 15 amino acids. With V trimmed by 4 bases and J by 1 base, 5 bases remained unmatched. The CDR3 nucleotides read TGTGCCAGCAGTGGGGAGGGCCTCGGCACAGATACGCAGTATTTT. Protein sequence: CASSGEGLGTDTQYF.